This is a list of T cell receptor beta chains from one sample in a study of shared clonotypes between healthy human individuals. The data were produced by immunoSEQ multiplex PCR, yet TCRdb's version contains in-frame clones alone and is incomplete. The sample shows hundreds of thousands of clones, around 96% of them seen only once. Sequencing was carried out using naive CD8+ T cells sorted from blood. These receptor sequences come from a woman aged 30 to 39 in good health. Both conserved end residues are part of each CDR3. The D gene is left open where the match is weak. Clone size appears in some rows only: once, few, many, or a class for an expanded clone.

j_call: TRBJ1-2; cdr3_length: 13; d_call: TRBD1; v_call: TRBV27; clone_size: -; cdr3_nt: TGTGCCAGCAGTAAACAGGGGGCGCAGGGCTACACCTTC; cdr3_aa: CASSKQGAQGYTF
j_call: TRBJ2-3; cdr3_length: 14; d_call: -; v_call: TRBV27; clone_size: -; cdr3_nt: TGTGCCAGCAGTTTAGGGACTTGGGCGGATACGCAGTATTTT; cdr3_aa: CASSLGTWADTQYF
j_call: TRBJ2-1; cdr3_length: 15; d_call: -; v_call: TRBV27; clone_size: -; cdr3_nt: TGTGCCAGCAGTTTACTGCCGGAAGCCTACAATGAGCAGTTCTTC; cdr3_aa: CASSLLPEAYNEQFF
j_call: TRBJ2-2; cdr3_length: 14; d_call: -; v_call: TRBV27; clone_size: once; cdr3_nt: TGTGCCAGCAGTCCCCGACAGTTCACCGGGGAGCTGTTTTTT; cdr3_aa: CASSPRQFTGELFF
j_call: TRBJ1-1; cdr3_length: 15; d_call: TRBD1; v_call: TRBV13; clone_size: once; cdr3_nt: TGTGCCAGCAGCTATTGGACAGGGGGGAACACTGAAGCTTTCTTT; cdr3_aa: CASSYWTGGNTEAFF
j_call: TRBJ1-1; cdr3_length: 14; d_call: TRBD1; v_call: TRBV19; clone_size: once; cdr3_nt: TGTGCCAGTAGATCGGCAGGGGGGAACACTGAAGCTTTCTTT; cdr3_aa: CASRSAGGNTEAFF
j_call: TRBJ2-1; cdr3_length: 14; d_call: -; v_call: TRBV13; clone_size: -; cdr3_nt: TGTGCCAGCAGCTTAGGCTCCCGCCCTGGTGAGCAGTTCTTC; cdr3_aa: CASSLGSRPGEQFF
j_call: TRBJ2-5; cdr3_length: 15; d_call: TRBD2; v_call: TRBV5-4; clone_size: -; cdr3_nt: TGTGCCAGCAGCAACCCCCCAGCGGGAGTCGAGACCCAGTACTTC; cdr3_aa: CASSNPPAGVETQYF
j_call: TRBJ2-7; cdr3_length: 15; d_call: -; v_call: TRBV6-1; clone_size: -; cdr3_nt: TGTGCCAGCAGTCTCCAGGGCCTTTATTCCTACGAGCAGTACTTC; cdr3_aa: CASSLQGLYSYEQYF
j_call: TRBJ2-7; cdr3_length: 14; d_call: -; v_call: TRBV6-6; clone_size: -; cdr3_nt: TGTGCCAGCAGTCCCGGGACTCCGGGGAACGAGCAGTACTTC; cdr3_aa: CASSPGTPGNEQYF
j_call: TRBJ2-1; cdr3_length: 16; d_call: TRBD2; v_call: TRBV5-8; clone_size: -; cdr3_nt: TGTGCCAGCAGCTCAAGCGGGAGGGCCGCCTACAATGAGCAGTTCTTC; cdr3_aa: CASSSSGRAAYNEQFF
j_call: TRBJ2-7; cdr3_length: 16; d_call: TRBD2; v_call: TRBV13; clone_size: -; cdr3_nt: TGTGCCAGCAGCTCCACCTCTAGCGGGAGGGCCTACGAGCAGTACTTC; cdr3_aa: CASSSTSSGRAYEQYF
j_call: TRBJ2-7; cdr3_length: 14; d_call: TRBD1; v_call: TRBV27; clone_size: -; cdr3_nt: TGTGCCAGCAGTTTAGGGACAGGGTCTTACGAGCAGTACTTC; cdr3_aa: CASSLGTGSYEQYF
j_call: TRBJ2-1; cdr3_length: 13; d_call: -; v_call: TRBV6-6; clone_size: -; cdr3_nt: TGTGCCAGCAGTTACGTGGGTTACAATGAGCAGTTCTTC; cdr3_aa: CASSYVGYNEQFF
j_call: TRBJ1-5; cdr3_length: 15; d_call: -; v_call: TRBV28; clone_size: -; cdr3_nt: TGTGCCAGCAGTTTAGTGGCAGTCTGGGATCAGCCCCAGCATTTT; cdr3_aa: CASSLVAVWDQPQHF
j_call: TRBJ2-3; cdr3_length: 16; d_call: TRBD1; v_call: TRBV19; clone_size: -; cdr3_nt: TGTGCCAGTAGTAGGGACAGGGAAGGGCCTACAGATACGCAGTATTTT; cdr3_aa: CASSRDREGPTDTQYF
j_call: TRBJ1-5; cdr3_length: 13; d_call: -; v_call: TRBV28; clone_size: -; cdr3_nt: TGTGCCAGCAGCACAGGGCCTAATCAGCCCCAGCATTTT; cdr3_aa: CASSTGPNQPQHF
j_call: TRBJ1-1; cdr3_length: 16; d_call: -; v_call: TRBV5-4; clone_size: -; cdr3_nt: TGTGCCAGCAGCTCGGAACCACGGAGGGGGAACACTGAAGCTTTCTTT; cdr3_aa: CASSSEPRRGNTEAFF
j_call: TRBJ2-1; cdr3_length: 12; d_call: TRBD1; v_call: TRBV27; clone_size: -; cdr3_nt: TGTGCCAGCAGTGACAGGGGTAATGAGCAGTTCTTC; cdr3_aa: CASSDRGNEQFF
j_call: TRBJ2-3; cdr3_length: 16; d_call: -; v_call: TRBV27; clone_size: -; cdr3_nt: TGTGCCAGCAGTTTTTCAGAAACTCCTAGCACAGATACGCAGTATTTT; cdr3_aa: CASSFSETPSTDTQYF
j_call: TRBJ1-4; cdr3_length: 15; d_call: TRBD1; v_call: TRBV6-6; clone_size: -; cdr3_nt: TGTGCCAGCAGTACAGGACAGGGGACTAATGAAAAACTGTTTTTT; cdr3_aa: CASSTGQGTNEKLFF
j_call: TRBJ1-1; cdr3_length: 14; d_call: -; v_call: TRBV2; clone_size: -; cdr3_nt: TGTGCCAGCAAAGAAGGGGGACTGAACACTGAAGCTTTCTTT; cdr3_aa: CASKEGGLNTEAFF
j_call: TRBJ1-4; cdr3_length: 13; d_call: -; v_call: TRBV7-9; clone_size: -; cdr3_nt: TGTGCCAGCAGTCAGGGGATTGAGGGAAAACTGTTTTTT; cdr3_aa: CASSQGIEGKLFF
j_call: TRBJ2-1; cdr3_length: 15; d_call: TRBD2; v_call: TRBV29-1; clone_size: -; cdr3_nt: TGCAGCGTTGTGGGGGGGAGGGTCCCCTCAAATGAGCAGTTCTTC; cdr3_aa: CSVVGGRVPSNEQFF
j_call: TRBJ1-1; cdr3_length: 15; d_call: -; v_call: TRBV23-1; clone_size: -; cdr3_nt: TGCGCCAGCGATCTTGGGGGGGGCCTTTTCGGGGAAGCTTTCTTT; cdr3_aa: CASDLGGGLFGEAFF
j_call: TRBJ1-5; cdr3_length: 14; d_call: TRBD1; v_call: TRBV27; clone_size: -; cdr3_nt: TGTGCCAGCAGAACAGGGGGGAGCAATCAGCCCCAGCATTTT; cdr3_aa: CASRTGGSNQPQHF
j_call: TRBJ2-2; cdr3_length: 15; d_call: -; v_call: TRBV9; clone_size: -; cdr3_nt: TGTGCCAGCAGCGTAGGGACCAGGGACACCGGGGAGCTGTTTTTT; cdr3_aa: CASSVGTRDTGELFF
j_call: TRBJ2-7; cdr3_length: 14; d_call: TRBD1; v_call: TRBV15; clone_size: once; cdr3_nt: TGTGCCACCAGGTTAACAGGGGGTCACTACGAGCAGTACTTC; cdr3_aa: CATRLTGGHYEQYF
j_call: TRBJ2-7; cdr3_length: 13; d_call: -; v_call: TRBV7-9; clone_size: -; cdr3_nt: TGTGCCAGCAGCAGGGGGATCCTCTACGAGCAGTACTTC; cdr3_aa: CASSRGILYEQYF
j_call: TRBJ2-1; cdr3_length: 16; d_call: -; v_call: TRBV27; clone_size: -; cdr3_nt: TGTGCCAGCAGGCCTATCCAGGGGAGCTCCTACAATGAGCAGTTCTTC; cdr3_aa: CASRPIQGSSYNEQFF
j_call: TRBJ2-7; cdr3_length: 16; d_call: -; v_call: TRBV6-4; clone_size: -; cdr3_nt: TGTGCCAGCAGTGACCATCAAGCGGGCCGATCCTACGAGCAGTACTTC; cdr3_aa: CASSDHQAGRSYEQYF
j_call: TRBJ1-4; cdr3_length: 16; d_call: -; v_call: TRBV7-9; clone_size: -; cdr3_nt: TGTGCCAGCAGCCCCTCGTTTGGGGGGGACGTGGAAAAACTGTTTTTT; cdr3_aa: CASSPSFGGDVEKLFF
j_call: TRBJ2-7; cdr3_length: 14; d_call: -; v_call: TRBV19; clone_size: -; cdr3_nt: TGTGCCAGTAGTATGGGAACGGGCCCCTACGAGCAGTACTTC; cdr3_aa: CASSMGTGPYEQYF
j_call: TRBJ1-5; cdr3_length: 14; d_call: -; v_call: TRBV27; clone_size: -; cdr3_nt: TGTGCCAGCAGGGTAGGGGGAACTCTCCAGCCCCAGCATTTT; cdr3_aa: CASRVGGTLQPQHF
j_call: TRBJ2-1; cdr3_length: 14; d_call: TRBD2; v_call: TRBV5-4; clone_size: -; cdr3_nt: TGTGCCAGCAGCTCGGGACTAGGGTACAATGAGCAGTTCTTC; cdr3_aa: CASSSGLGYNEQFF
j_call: TRBJ2-2; cdr3_length: 14; d_call: -; v_call: TRBV15; clone_size: -; cdr3_nt: TGTGCCACCAGTCCCGCGGGTAACACCGGGGAGCTGTTTTTT; cdr3_aa: CATSPAGNTGELFF
j_call: TRBJ2-7; cdr3_length: 14; d_call: TRBD2; v_call: TRBV7-6; clone_size: -; cdr3_nt: TGTGCCAGCAGCTCCGGGGCTAGCGGCTACGAGCAGTACTTC; cdr3_aa: CASSSGASGYEQYF
j_call: TRBJ2-5; cdr3_length: 16; d_call: TRBD2; v_call: TRBV6-1; clone_size: -; cdr3_nt: TGTGCCAGCAGTGAATCTTGGTCTAGCGGGTTGGAGACCCAGTACTTC; cdr3_aa: CASSESWSSGLETQYF
j_call: TRBJ2-1; cdr3_length: 16; d_call: -; v_call: TRBV30; clone_size: -; cdr3_nt: TGTGCCTGGACAGGATCCGGGCTCCTCTCCTACAATGAGCAGTTCTTC; cdr3_aa: CAWTGSGLLSYNEQFF
j_call: TRBJ2-7; cdr3_length: 14; d_call: TRBD1; v_call: TRBV5-1; clone_size: -; cdr3_nt: TGCGCCAGCAGCTTCAGGCAGGGGGACTACGAGCAGTACTTC; cdr3_aa: CASSFRQGDYEQYF
j_call: TRBJ1-5; cdr3_length: 14; d_call: -; v_call: TRBV2; clone_size: once; cdr3_nt: TGTGCCAGCAGTGAGCGGGACATGGAACAGCCCCAGCATTTT; cdr3_aa: CASSERDMEQPQHF
j_call: TRBJ2-2; cdr3_length: 15; d_call: -; v_call: TRBV7-8; clone_size: -; cdr3_nt: TGTGCCAGCAGCTTAAGAGCTGCGAACACCGGGGAGCTGTTTTTT; cdr3_aa: CASSLRAANTGELFF
j_call: TRBJ2-6; cdr3_length: 15; d_call: -; v_call: TRBV6-5; clone_size: once; cdr3_nt: TGTGCCAGCAGTTCTACAGGGACTGGGGCCAACGTCCTGACTTTC; cdr3_aa: CASSSTGTGANVLTF
j_call: TRBJ2-2; cdr3_length: 13; d_call: -; v_call: TRBV9; clone_size: -; cdr3_nt: TGTGCCAGCAGCGGGGGGAACACCGGGGAGCTGTTTTTT; cdr3_aa: CASSGGNTGELFF
j_call: TRBJ2-3; cdr3_length: 16; d_call: TRBD2; v_call: TRBV5-8; clone_size: -; cdr3_nt: TGTGCCAGCAGCTTGGGGGCCGGGAGGTCCACAGATACGCAGTATTTT; cdr3_aa: CASSLGAGRSTDTQYF
j_call: TRBJ2-7; cdr3_length: 15; d_call: TRBD2; v_call: TRBV6-5; clone_size: -; cdr3_nt: TGTGCCAGCAGTTACTCGGGTAGCGGGAGTGTCGAGCAGTACTTC; cdr3_aa: CASSYSGSGSVEQYF
j_call: TRBJ2-1; cdr3_length: 14; d_call: TRBD2; v_call: TRBV6-5; clone_size: -; cdr3_nt: TGTGCCAGCAGTTATACGGCGGGAGCGGGTGAGCAGTTCTTC; cdr3_aa: CASSYTAGAGEQFF
j_call: TRBJ2-3; cdr3_length: 16; d_call: -; v_call: TRBV7-9; clone_size: -; cdr3_nt: TGTGCCAGCAGTTTTCCCCAAGTATCTCCCACAGATACGCAGTATTTT; cdr3_aa: CASSFPQVSPTDTQYF
j_call: TRBJ1-5; cdr3_length: 13; d_call: -; v_call: TRBV28; clone_size: few; cdr3_nt: TGTGCCAGCAGCCGATCACGGCTTCTGCCCCAGCATTTT; cdr3_aa: CASSRSRLLPQHF
j_call: TRBJ2-3; cdr3_length: 16; d_call: TRBD2; v_call: TRBV7-8; clone_size: -; cdr3_nt: TGTGCCAGCAGCACTACTAGCGGGGGTACCACAGATACGCAGTATTTT; cdr3_aa: CASSTTSGGTTDTQYF
j_call: TRBJ1-4; cdr3_length: 13; d_call: -; v_call: TRBV5-4; clone_size: few; cdr3_nt: TGTGCCAGCAGCTTGGAAAGTAATGAAAAACTGTTTTTT; cdr3_aa: CASSLESNEKLFF
j_call: TRBJ1-2; cdr3_length: 15; d_call: -; v_call: TRBV7-9; clone_size: -; cdr3_nt: TGTGCCAGCAGCTCCTCGACGGAGACGAAGAGTGGCTACACCTTC; cdr3_aa: CASSSSTETKSGYTF
j_call: TRBJ2-1; cdr3_length: 18; d_call: -; v_call: TRBV2; clone_size: -; cdr3_nt: TGTGCCAGCAGGCCTCCGGGTGCCCTAGGAAGCGGTGACAATGAGCAGTTCTTC; cdr3_aa: CASRPPGALGSGDNEQFF
j_call: TRBJ2-2; cdr3_length: 14; d_call: -; v_call: TRBV19; clone_size: -; cdr3_nt: TGTGCCAGTAGTATAGTCAGCCTAGAAGGGGAGCTGTTTTTT; cdr3_aa: CASSIVSLEGELFF
j_call: TRBJ2-7; cdr3_length: 16; d_call: TRBD2; v_call: TRBV7-2; clone_size: -; cdr3_nt: TGTGCCAGCAGCTTTACGGCGGGAGGGACGAACAACGAGCAGTACTTC; cdr3_aa: CASSFTAGGTNNEQYF
j_call: TRBJ1-3; cdr3_length: 15; d_call: -; v_call: TRBV30; clone_size: once; cdr3_nt: TGTGCCTGTCCCTTCGCTGCCGGAGGGGAAAACACCATATATTTT; cdr3_aa: CACPFAAGGENTIYF
j_call: TRBJ2-3; cdr3_length: 16; d_call: -; v_call: TRBV4-1; clone_size: -; cdr3_nt: TGCGCCAGCAGCCAAGATCGTGGGGATAGGACAGATACGCAGTATTTT; cdr3_aa: CASSQDRGDRTDTQYF
j_call: TRBJ2-7; cdr3_length: 14; d_call: -; v_call: TRBV7-9; clone_size: -; cdr3_nt: TGTGCCAGCAGCAATATTATTAGGGGTTACGAGCAGTACTTC; cdr3_aa: CASSNIIRGYEQYF
j_call: TRBJ2-5; cdr3_length: 14; d_call: TRBD2; v_call: TRBV28; clone_size: -; cdr3_nt: TGTGCCAGCAGCCACCCTGCGGGAGGCGAGACCCAGTACTTC; cdr3_aa: CASSHPAGGETQYF